The TCR beta chain under discussion was sequenced for a study of control samples from healthy donors and cancer patients. Sequencing used immunoSEQ multiplex PCR; TCRdb keeps in-frame clones, though not all of them. The data contain tens of thousands of clones, approximately 84% of them singletons. This CDR3 has 15 amino acids. V was shortened by 5 bases and J by 6 bases, with 17 bases between the two germline ends. CDR1 and CDR2 from the germline V gene are SGHTA and FQGNSA. The genes are TRBV7-2 and TRBJ1-5; D might be TRBD1 (5 bases). The sequence came from a woman aged 50 to 65 in good health. Sequencing input: blood. CDR3 amino acids: CASSGGGGGGQPQHF. The CDR3 DNA reads TGTGCCAGCAGCGGCGGGGGGGGAGGAGGTCAGCCCCAGCATTTT.